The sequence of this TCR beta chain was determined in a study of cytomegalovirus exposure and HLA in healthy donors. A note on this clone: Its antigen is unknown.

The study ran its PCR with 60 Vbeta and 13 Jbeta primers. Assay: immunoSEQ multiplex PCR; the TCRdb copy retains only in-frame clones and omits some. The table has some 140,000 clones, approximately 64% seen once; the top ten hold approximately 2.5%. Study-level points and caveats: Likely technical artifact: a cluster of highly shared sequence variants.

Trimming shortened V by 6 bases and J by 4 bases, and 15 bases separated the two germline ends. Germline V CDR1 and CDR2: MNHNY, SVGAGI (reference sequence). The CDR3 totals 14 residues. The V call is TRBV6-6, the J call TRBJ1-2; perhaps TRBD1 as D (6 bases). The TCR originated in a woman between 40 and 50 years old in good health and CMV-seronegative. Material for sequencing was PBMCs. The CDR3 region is CASRNEGVSYGYTF. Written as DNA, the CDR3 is TGTGCCAGCAGAAATGAGGGGGTGAGCTATGGCTACACCTTC.